This T cell receptor beta chain appears in the sequencing data of a study of cytomegalovirus exposure and HLA in healthy donors. The overall study: The platform used for the approximately 120 validation repertoires matched that of the 500 to 850 first-cohort repertoires, a later analysis reported. Study results and caveats: The majority of TCR sequences were rare, yet some public TCRs appeared in many donors. Some TCR beta chains (over 150 of them) were listed as cytomegalovirus-associated.

This clone was observed once. Its antigen is as yet unknown. The CDR3 covers 18 residues. Germline lookup yields CDR1 MGHRA and CDR2 YSYEKL. After removal of 1 base from V and 7 bases from J, the junction contained 14 bases not matched to a gene. The assay was immunoSEQ multiplex PCR, and TCRdb's table has in-frame clones only and misses some. The profile shows roughly 59,000 clones, over 90% of them singletons. These donors were members of the roughly 120-subject validation cohort, a group separate from the roughly 670-subject first cohort. The V call is TRBV4-1, the J call TRBJ1-4; 8 positions agree with TRBD1. This clonotype was sampled from a woman younger than 30 in good health and CMV-seropositive. The specimen sequenced was PBMCs. The CDR3 here is CASSQGWDRSLNFEKLFF. CDR3 bases: TGCGCCAGCAGCCAAGGGTGGGACAGGAGTCTTAATTTTGAAAAACTGTTTTTT.